This T cell receptor beta chain is drawn from a study of blood T cell repertoires in COVID-19. Study context: The analysed material was cDNA or gDNA that came from T cells, B-cell-depleted T cells, or PBMCs.

Original data processing: Quantification of nucleated cells was approximated via reference gene primer amplification. Profiling relied on immunoSEQ multiplex PCR, and the TCRdb table lists in-frame clones only, not all of them. From that table come the V and J calls and clone size; the DNA was used to work out D and trimming. Among 51,000 or so clones listed, roughly 89% were seen once. The germline V gene has CDR1 LNHDA and CDR2 SQIVND (reference sequence). V was shortened by 4 bases and J by 0 bases, with 7 bases between the two germline ends. The CDR3 is 15 amino acids. The sample comprised peripheral blood. The sequence came from a man at least 80 years old with acute or convalescent COVID-19. J is TRBJ1-6 and V is TRBV19; D remains ambiguous. The CDR3 bases are TGTGCCAGTAGTAATCCTAGCTCCTATAATTCACCCCTCCACTTT. It codes for CASSNPSSYNSPLHF.